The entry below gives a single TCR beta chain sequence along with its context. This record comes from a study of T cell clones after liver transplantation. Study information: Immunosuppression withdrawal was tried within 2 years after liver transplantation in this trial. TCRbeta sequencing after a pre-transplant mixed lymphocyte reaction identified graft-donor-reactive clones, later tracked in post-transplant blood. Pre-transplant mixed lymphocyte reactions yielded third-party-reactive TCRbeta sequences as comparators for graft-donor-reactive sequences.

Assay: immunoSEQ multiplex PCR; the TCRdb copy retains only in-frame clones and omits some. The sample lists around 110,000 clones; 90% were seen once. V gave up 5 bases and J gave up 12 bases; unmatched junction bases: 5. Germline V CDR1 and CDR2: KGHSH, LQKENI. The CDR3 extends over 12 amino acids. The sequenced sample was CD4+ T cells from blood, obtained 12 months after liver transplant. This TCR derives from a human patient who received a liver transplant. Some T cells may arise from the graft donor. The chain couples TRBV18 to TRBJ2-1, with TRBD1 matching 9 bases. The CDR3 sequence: CASSSDRGLQFF. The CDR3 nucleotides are TGTGCCAGCTCATCGGACAGGGGATTGCAGTTCTTC.